One sample yielded the 23 T cell receptor beta chains listed below, sequenced in a study of CD8+CD57+ T cells in acquired aplastic anemia listed by TCRdb under 2018. Reads for this sample came from an Illumina HiSeq 2000. Genomic DNA was used as template for profiling of TCR beta VDJ combinations and CDR3 sequences. Using fastp at Q25 and MiXCR, TCRdb reprocessed the public reads and kept productive beta chains. Rows are unified per CDR3 protein, each entry keeping the most common DNA and genes. The sample contains under 250,000 distinct CDR3 sequences, approximately 45% of them found a single time. The ten largest clones take up 7% to 9.5% of the sample. Flow cytometry had shown CD8+CD57+ cell expansion in the patients selected for sequencing. The sequenced material came from sorted CD4+, CD8+, or CD8+CD57+ T cells (not recorded which) from PBMCs. The receptors here all came from a human donor with aplastic anemia.

In this sample, this clonotype turned up many times. At one end the junction does not follow the germline gene, possibly because of a read error. The chain carries TRBV7-7 and TRBJ2-3; D remains ambiguous. CDR1 and CDR2 from the germline V gene are SSHAT and FNYEAQ (reference sequence). The CDR3 consists of 15 residues. The CDR3 loop is CASSLSPSATDTQYF. The CDR3 coding sequence is TGTGCTAGCAGCTTAAGTCCGAGCGCGACAGATACGCAGTATTTT.

A note on this clonotype: A much more abundant neighbour one base away suggests this may be a read error. This rearrangement joins TRBV6-5 to TRBJ2-5; D may be TRBD2 (7 bases). The CDR3 has 14 residues. V was clipped by 8 bases and J by 4 bases, with 17 bases between them. Germline V gives CDR1 MNHEY, CDR2 SVGAGI. The CDR3 region is CASGSGGRRETQYF. DNA of the CDR3: TGTGCCAGCGGTTCCGGGGGGCGTAGAGAGACCCAGTACTTC.

This clonotype was counted a few times. The rearrangement uses TRBV6-5 and TRBJ2-7, with 9 bases lining up with TRBD1. The CDR3 extends over 15 amino acids. Germline CDR1 reads MNHEY; CDR2 reads SVGAGI. The junction had 12 bases not matched to a gene; V was cut back by 6 bases and J by 6 bases. The CDR3 DNA reads TGTGCCAGCAGAGCGACCGGGACAGGGATGGGCGAGCAGTACTTC. It encodes CASRATGTGMGEQYF.

This clonotype was recorded many times. The CDR3 reads CASSSGYNEQFF. In nucleotides, the CDR3 is TGTGCCAGCAGCTCGGGGTACAATGAGCAGTTCTTC. The genes are TRBV7-9 and TRBJ2-1; possible D gene TRBD2, 5 bases. The CDR3 extends over 12 amino acids. V shed 4 bases and J shed 4 bases, with 5 bases lying between them. Per the germline V gene, CDR1 is SEHNR and CDR2 is FQNEAQ (reference sequence).

This clonotype was counted ten times or more. The chain carries TRBV19 and TRBJ1-6, with D perhaps matching TRBD1 (5 bases). The CDR3 is made up of 13 amino acids. V shed 7 bases and J shed 6 bases, with 10 bases lying between them. CDR1 and CDR2 (germline): LNHDA, SQIVND (reference sequence). The chain's CDR3 is CASTKGLNSPLHF. The CDR3 DNA reads TGTGCCAGTACGAAGGGGCTTAATTCACCCCTCCACTTT.

A note on this clonotype: Its ends do not fully match the called genes, so a read error is possible. The rearrangement uses TRBV6-6 and TRBJ1-2; a weak D match, TRBD1 (6 bases). CDR1 is MNHNY and CDR2 is SVGAGI in the germline V gene (reference sequence). The CDR3 is 16 residues long. The CDR3: CASSYYRQEISYGHTF. The CDR3 nucleotides read TGTGCCAGCAGTTACTACAGACAGGAGATAAGCTATGGCCACACCTTC.

This rearrangement joins TRBV25-1 to TRBJ2-7; a possible D gene is TRBD1 (6 bases). Looked up from germline, CDR1 is MGHDK and CDR2 is SYGVNS. V was trimmed by 4 bases and J by 2 bases, leaving 18 bases between them. This CDR3 is 16 amino acids long. The CDR3 loop reads CASSGETGTLTYEQYF. The CDR3 DNA reads TGTGCCAGCAGTGGTGAAACCGGGACATTAACCTACGAGCAGTACTTC.

This clonotype came up many times. DNA of the CDR3: TGTGCCAGCAGCTTAGGTAGCGGGATACGCAATGAGCAGTTCTTC. Its protein product is CASSLGSGIRNEQFF. This chain uses TRBV7-9 with TRBJ2-1, with 8 bases lining up with TRBD2. V shed 1 base, J shed 6 bases, and the junction held 5 bases outside the gene matches. The CDR3 sequence is 15 residues long. Germline V gene data show CDR1 as SEHNR and CDR2 as FQNEAQ (reference sequence).

The table lists this clonotype with a few counts. This chain uses TRBV10-3 with TRBJ2-5; TRBD2 matches 9 bases. CDR3 length: 13 residues. The junction had 2 bases not matched to a gene; V was cut back by 4 bases and J by 5 bases. Germline CDR1 is ENHRY and CDR2 is SYGVKD. CDR3 nucleotide sequence: TGTGCCATCAGTGGGGGACTAGCTGAGACCCAGTACTTC. It yields the protein CAISGGLAETQYF.

This clonotype appeared many times. The chain carries TRBV6-5 and TRBJ2-7; TRBD1 or TRBD2 may be the D gene (7 bases each). The CDR3 consists of 16 residues. Trimming left V 6 bases short and J 7 bases short, with 25 bases between. Germline values: CDR1 MNHEY, CDR2 SVGAGI. Written as DNA, the CDR3 is TGTGCCAGCAGCCCCAGGGGGGGACCTCTCTCGGGGGAGCAGTACTTC. Translated: CASSPRGGPLSGEQYF.

The rearrangement links TRBV6-5 to TRBJ2-1; TRBD2 matches at 13 bases. Germline CDR1 reads MNHEY; CDR2 reads SVGAGI. The J segment lost 8 bases and the V segment lost 2 bases, leaving 6 bases of the junction unmatched. This CDR3 is 16 amino acids long. The CDR3 DNA follows: TGTGCCAGCAGTTACGGGACTAGCGGGGCCTTAGATGAGCAGTTCTTC. Translation gives CASSYGTSGALDEQFF.

This clonotype was recorded many times. The J gene is TRBJ2-5, the V gene TRBV7-9, with 12 bases lining up with TRBD2. Losses at the gene ends were 10 bases for V and 1 base for J; bases not matched to a gene: 4. Germline-derived CDR1 and CDR2 are SEHNR and FQNEAQ (reference sequence). The length of the CDR3 is 14 residues. The CDR3 region is CAITSGGPQETQYF. Here the CDR3 DNA reads TGTGCCATCACTAGCGGGGGGCCCCAAGAGACCCAGTACTTC.

This clonotype was recorded a few times. The chain employs TRBV20-1 and TRBJ2-3; TRBD2 matches 9 bases. Looked up from germline, CDR1 is DFQATT and CDR2 is SNEGSKA (reference sequence). This CDR3 spans 23 amino acids. J gave up 0 bases and V 0 bases, and 25 bases lay outside the gene matches. CDR3 DNA sequence: TGCAGTGCTAGAGATGGCGGGGGGGATGTTGAGGCGAAAGGCAGAGGAAGCACAGATACGCAGTATTTT. Amino acid sequence: CSARDGGGDVEAKGRGSTDTQYF.

This clonotype was recorded many times. This chain links TRBV4-1 with TRBJ2-1; a possible D gene is TRBD2 (5 bases). CDR1 and CDR2 from the germline V gene are MGHRA and YSYEKL. The V and J ends lost 5 bases and 7 bases respectively, with 21 bases between them. This CDR3 is built from 16 residues. The CDR3 protein is CASSTYSGEAENEQFF. Written as DNA, the CDR3 is TGCGCCAGCAGCACCTACAGCGGCGAGGCCGAGAATGAGCAGTTCTTC.

This chain uses TRBV20-1 with TRBJ1-2; D is unclear. CDR1 and CDR2 from the germline V gene are DFQATT and SNEGSKA (reference sequence). The V end lost 5 bases, the J end lost 7 bases, and 11 bases lay between the germline ends. The CDR3 contains 11 residues. The CDR3 loop reads CSARRARGYTF. DNA of the CDR3: TGCAGTGCTCGGAGGGCGCGTGGCTACACCTTC.

Concerning this clonotype itself: This could be a read error, since a much larger clone is one nucleotide away. The chain is built from TRBV9 and TRBJ1-1; a possible D gene is TRBD1 (6 bases). Germline lookup yields CDR1 SGDLS and CDR2 YYNGEE. This CDR3 is built from 15 residues. DNA of the CDR3: TGTGCCAGCGGCGTAATTCGGGGGCTAAACACTGAAGCTTTCTTT. It codes for CASGVIRGLNTEAFF.

This clonotype was observed a few times. DNA of the CDR3: TGTGCCAGCAGTCATACTAAGAACTATGGCTACACCTTC. Residues: CASSHTKNYGYTF. The chain couples TRBV27 to TRBJ1-2; D is unresolved. The CDR3 is made up of 13 amino acids. Between the trimmed V and J ends, which lost 5 bases and 2 bases, there was a span of 9 bases. CDR1 MNHEY and CDR2 SMNVEV come from the germline V gene (reference sequence).

This clonotype has ten or more counts. This chain uses TRBV20-1 with TRBJ2-7; 9 bases match TRBD2. Per germline, CDR1 DFQATT and CDR2 SNEGSKA (reference sequence). Unmatched junction bases numbered 10, after V lost 1 base and J lost 3 bases. CDR3 length: 16 residues. The CDR3 region is CSARGTSEIPGYEQYF. The CDR3 DNA sequence: TGCAGTGCTAGAGGGACTAGCGAAATCCCGGGCTACGAGCAGTACTTC.

This clonotype was picked up one time. The chain combines TRBV9 with TRBJ1-2, with unresolved D. The germline gives CDR1 SGDLS, CDR2 YYNGEE. This CDR3 has 14 amino acids. The V and J ends lost 0 bases and 5 bases respectively, with 11 bases between them. The chain's CDR3 is CASSVVAGDYGYTF. The CDR3 bases are TGTGCCAGCAGCGTAGTGGCAGGAGATTATGGCTACACCTTC.

At least ten counts were recorded for this clonotype. The chain has TRBV10-2 and TRBJ2-1; 8 nucleotides align to TRBD2. Per the germline V gene, CDR1 is WSHSY and CDR2 is SAAADI. This CDR3 has 15 amino acids. Losses at the gene ends were 9 bases for V and 10 bases for J; bases not matched to a gene: 17. The CDR3 sequence: CASWGGTRPSGEQFF. DNA for the CDR3: TGCGCCAGTTGGGGAGGGACTAGACCATCTGGGGAGCAGTTCTTC.

This clonotype was observed a handful of times. The rearrangement uses TRBV11-2 and TRBJ1-6; TRBD1 is a possible D gene (6 bases). Per the germline V gene, CDR1 is SGHAT and CDR2 is FQNNGV. The CDR3 length is 17 residues. V was trimmed by 5 bases and J by 5 bases, leaving 19 bases between them. The CDR3 region has the DNA TGTGCCAGCAGCACTACCCGGGACATCTACCATAATTCACCCCTCCACTTT. It encodes CASSTTRDIYHNSPLHF.

Comments on this clonotype: Since a much larger clone is just one base distant, this may be a read error. The J gene is TRBJ2-7, the V gene TRBV13; 8 bases fit TRBD2. Germline CDR1 reads PRHDT; CDR2 reads FYEKMQ (reference sequence). The CDR3 runs to 16 residues. The V gene end was trimmed by 0 bases and the J gene end by 4 bases; junction bases not matched to a gene: 8. CDR3 amino acids: CASSLGPAGEGYEQYF. The CDR3 DNA reads as TGTGCCAGCAGCTTAGGGCCAGCGGGAGAGGGGTACGAGCAGTACTTC.

This chain joins TRBV3-1 and TRBJ2-1, with TRBD2 matching 12 bases. The V gene's germline CDR1 is LGHDT and CDR2 YNNKEL (reference sequence). The CDR3 length is 16 residues. The J segment lost 1 base and the V segment lost 5 bases, leaving 3 bases of the junction unmatched. The CDR3 loop reads CASSSGLAGSYNEQFF. CDR3 nucleotide sequence: TGTGCCAGCAGCAGCGGACTAGCGGGATCCTACAATGAGCAGTTCTTC.